Listed here are 29 T cell receptor beta chains from one sample, sequenced in a study of T-cell memory formation after mild COVID-19. One entry per CDR3 protein results from TCRdb running MiXCR on the 5' RACE reads. Of under 250,000 distinct CDR3 sequences listed, over 8.5% are singletons. Material for sequencing was PBMCs or a T cell subset sorted from them (not recorded which). Receptors originate from a man between 18 and 29 years old who had mild COVID-19 (a few samples of this study predate the infection). Cell type and time point are not known.

This clonotype has at least ten counts. The chain joins TRBV6-5 to TRBJ2-1; 9 bases agree with TRBD1. The CDR3 has 14 residues. Unmatched junction bases numbered 8, after V lost 7 bases and J lost 7 bases. The germline CDR1 and CDR2 sequences are MNHEY and SVGAGI. As DNA, the CDR3 is TGTGCCAGCACGCAGGGGACAGGGTGGAATGAGCAGTTCTTC. It is translated as CASTQGTGWNEQFF.

This clonotype was found a few times. The chain employs TRBV4-3 and TRBJ1-1, with no clear D. CDR3 length equals 14 residues. The germline V and J ends were trimmed by 0 bases and 1 base, with 6 bases remaining between them. Per the germline V gene, CDR1 is LGHNA and CDR2 is YSLEER. Here the CDR3 reads CASSQERWNTEAFF. The CDR3 nucleotides are TGCGCCAGCAGCCAAGAACGATGGAACACTGAAGCTTTCTTT.

The chain is built from TRBV4-1 and TRBJ2-2, with D tentatively TRBD2 (7 bases). Trimming stripped 3 bases from V and 5 bases from J, with 16 bases between. This CDR3 is 16 amino acids long. The germline CDR1 and CDR2 sequences are MGHRA and YSYEKL. The CDR3 coding sequence is TGCGCCAGCAGCCAGCCCAAGGGAGGGGGTACCGGGGAGCTGTTTTTT. Translated, it gives CASSQPKGGGTGELFF.

This clonotype has a count of ten or more. The chain employs TRBV12-3 or TRBV12-4 and TRBJ1-2; 9 bases align to TRBD1. The CDR3 has 14 residues. The V segment lost 2 bases and the J segment 4 bases; nucleotides outside the gene matches: 2. CDR3 sequence reads: CASSLRTGVYGYTF. CDR3 coding DNA: TGTGCCAGCAGTTTACGGACAGGGGTCTATGGCTACACCTTC.

V and J are TRBV27 and TRBJ2-7; TRBD2 is a possible D gene (5 bases). CDR1 is MNHEY and CDR2 is SMNVEV in the germline V gene (reference sequence). This CDR3 comprises 14 residues. Trimming shortened V by 5 bases and J by 5 bases, and 16 bases separated the two germline ends. CDR3 sequence (DNA): TGTGCCAGCAGTCCCTCCCGGAGGTCGGACGAGCAGTACTTC. Amino acid sequence: CASSPSRRSDEQYF.

The rearrangement links TRBV7-2 to TRBJ2-5; 8 nucleotides align to TRBD1. Germline CDR1 reads SGHTA; CDR2 reads FQGNSA. This CDR3 region has 16 residues. The ends lost 3 bases at V and 4 bases at J; junction bases unmatched: 10. Here the CDR3 DNA reads TGTGCCAGCAGCTTCAACCCCGGACAGGGTGGAGAGACCCAGTACTTC. Translation: CASSFNPGQGGETQYF.

This clonotype was observed a few times. The rearrangement links TRBV7-6 to TRBJ2-2, with 7 bases fitting TRBD2. With V trimmed by 4 bases and J by 4 bases, 9 bases remained unmatched. Germline loops: CDR1 SGHVS, CDR2 FNYEAQ. The CDR3 is 16 residues long. The CDR3 coding sequence is TGTGCCAGCAGCTCGGAGACTAGCTGGGTCACCGGGGAGCTGTTTTTT. As protein: CASSSETSWVTGELFF.

This clonotype was counted ten times or more. V is TRBV7-9 and J is TRBJ2-7, with D uncertain. The CDR3 extends over 15 amino acids. Per germline, CDR1 SEHNR and CDR2 FQNEAQ (reference sequence). Trimming shortened V by 1 base and J by 6 bases, and 16 bases separated the two germline ends. CDR3 in DNA: TGTGCCAGCAGCTTAGTTCTGTCCGAGCCGTGCGAGCAGTACGTC. Protein: CASSLVLSEPCEQYV.

This rearrangement joins TRBV20-1 to TRBJ2-5; TRBD2 agrees at 8 bases. The CDR3 runs 15 residues. The V gene's germline CDR1 is DFQATT and CDR2 SNEGSKA (reference sequence). Losses at the gene ends were 6 bases for V and 2 bases for J; bases not matched to a gene: 11. CDR3 protein: CSATPASGFQETQYF. As DNA, the CDR3 is TGCAGTGCCACCCCGGCTAGCGGGTTTCAAGAGACCCAGTACTTC.

This clonotype was counted a few times. V and J are TRBV20-1 and TRBJ2-5; maybe TRBD2 (6 bases). With 5 bases removed from V and 7 bases from J, the gap between germline ends came to 20 bases. The V gene's germline CDR1 is DFQATT and CDR2 SNEGSKA (reference sequence). The CDR3 spans 14 residues. The DNA of the CDR3 is TGCAGTGCTGGAAAACCGGGACCGCGGGGGACCCAGTACTTC. It encodes CSAGKPGPRGTQYF.

The chain is built from TRBV7-2 and TRBJ1-2; D gene uncertain. Per the germline V gene, CDR1 is SGHTA and CDR2 is FQGNSA. Trimming removed 4 bases from V and 4 bases from J, with 10 bases in between. This CDR3 contains 13 residues. In nucleotides, the CDR3 is TGTGCCAGCAGCTCCGGGATGTTCTATGGCTACACCTTC. It translates to CASSSGMFYGYTF. The full variable domain, in which reference TRBV7-2 and TRBJ1-2 provide the parts outside the CDR3, is GAGVSQSPSNKVTEKGKDVELRCDPISGHTALYWYRQSLGQGLEFLIYFQGNSAPDKSGLPSDRFSAERTGGSVSTLTIQRTQQEDSAVYLCASSSGMFYGYTFGSGTRLTVV.

This clonotype turned up a few times. The rearrangement uses TRBV24-1 and TRBJ2-1; TRBD2 matches 7 bases. CDR3 size: 13 residues. Germline V lookup: CDR1 KGHDR, CDR2 SFDVKD. The trim removed 10 bases at V and 5 bases at J, leaving 7 bases unmatched. CDR3 bases: TGTGCCACGGAGCTGGGGGGGAACAATGAGCAGTTCTTC. This translates into CATELGGNNEQFF.

This clonotype was seen ten or more times. J is TRBJ1-1 and V is TRBV11-1, with unresolved D. Germline V lookup: CDR1 SGHAT, CDR2 FQDESV (reference sequence). CDR3 size: 13 residues. The ends were cut back, 3 bases at V and 1 base at J, with 6 bases in the middle. CDR3 loop: CASSFQENTEAFF. The CDR3 nucleotides are TGTGCCAGCAGCTTTCAGGAGAACACTGAAGCTTTCTTT.

This clonotype was detected ten times or more. CDR3 protein: CSALTFLDKNIQYF. The CDR3 DNA follows: TGCAGTGCTCTGACATTCTTAGACAAAAACATTCAGTACTTC. V usage is TRBV20-1 and J usage is TRBJ2-4; D ambiguous. The germline V and J ends were trimmed by 5 bases and 3 bases, with 14 bases remaining between them. This CDR3 contains 14 residues. Germline CDR1 DFQATT, CDR2 SNEGSKA (reference sequence).

The genes are TRBV9 and TRBJ2-3; a weak D match, TRBD2 (5 bases). Germline V CDR1 and CDR2: SGDLS, YYNGEE. The CDR3 has 15 residues. V was clipped by 4 bases and J by 1 base, with 13 bases between them. The CDR3 bases are TGTGCCAGCAGCCCCACTAGAAGTGGCACAGATACGCAGTATTTT. Amino acids: CASSPTRSGTDTQYF.

Only a few counts were recorded for this clonotype. The V gene is TRBV5-6, the J gene TRBJ2-5; TRBD2 matches at 7 bases. Germline V lookup: CDR1 SGHDT, CDR2 YYEEEE. Trimming cost V 0 bases and J 5 bases; bases outside gene matches: 1. CDR3 length: 13 amino acids. The CDR3 coding sequence is TGTGCCAGCAGCTTGGAACTAGCGGAGACCCAGTACTTC. It translates to CASSLELAETQYF.

The chain recombines TRBV19 with TRBJ1-4, with 9 bases that match TRBD1. The length of the CDR3 is 18 residues. Germline V gene data show CDR1 as LNHDA and CDR2 as SQIVND (reference sequence). Unmatched junction bases numbered 10, after V lost 5 bases and J lost 0 bases. The CDR3 loop is CASSLGQGLSATNEKLFF. The CDR3 DNA is TGTGCCAGTAGTTTGGGACAGGGATTAAGTGCAACTAATGAAAAACTGTTTTTT.

The chain uses TRBV2 and TRBJ2-7; D gene uncertain. Germline values: CDR1 SNHLY, CDR2 FYNNEI. The CDR3 length is 11 residues. V lost 2 bases to trimming and J lost 3 bases, with 2 bases between them. This CDR3 is CASSEIYEQYF. Here the CDR3 DNA reads TGTGCCAGCAGTGAAATCTACGAGCAGTACTTC.

This clonotype was seen a handful of times. This rearrangement joins TRBV2 to TRBJ2-3; no clear D gene. The CDR3 consists of 13 residues. Trimming pared 7 bases from V and 2 bases from J, leaving 10 bases between. Germline V gene sequence: CDR1 SNHLY, CDR2 FYNNEI. CDR3 nucleotide sequence: TGTGCCAGCACCTCGGACCTCACAGATACGCAGTATTTT. This encodes CASTSDLTDTQYF.

At least ten counts were recorded for this clonotype. This chain links TRBV2 with TRBJ1-1; the match to TRBD1 covers 9 bases. CDR1 and CDR2 from the germline V gene are SNHLY and FYNNEI. This CDR3 comprises 15 residues. V gave up 6 bases and J gave up 2 bases; unmatched junction bases: 7. DNA for the CDR3: TGTGCCAGCAGGCCATGGACAGGGGCAAACACTGAAGCTTTCTTT. This translates into CASRPWTGANTEAFF.

V is TRBV5-1 and J is TRBJ2-5, with TRBD2 as a possible D gene (6 bases). The CDR3 length is 16 residues. CDR1 SGHRS and CDR2 YFSETQ come from the germline V gene. The V gene lost 5 bases and the J gene lost 4 bases, with 21 bases spanning the gap. CDR3 in amino acids: CASRGGASGLGETQYF. For the CDR3, the DNA is TGCGCCAGCAGGGGGGGAGCGTCGGGTCTCGGAGAGACCCAGTACTTC.

The chain uses TRBV24-1 and TRBJ2-7, with D possibly TRBD2 on 5 matching bases. The V end lost 2 bases, the J end lost 4 bases, and 14 bases lay between the germline ends. The V gene's germline CDR1 is KGHDR and CDR2 SFDVKD. The CDR3 runs 15 residues. The CDR3 DNA reads TGTGCCACCAGTGATTCCGGGAAAAACCCTTACGAGCAGTACGTC. Protein: CATSDSGKNPYEQYV.

This chain connects TRBV4-1 to TRBJ1-6; D is unresolved. Germline V lookup: CDR1 MGHRA, CDR2 YSYEKL. The germline V and J ends were trimmed by 1 base and 5 bases, with 18 bases remaining between them. CDR3 length equals 18 residues. CDR3 region: CASSQGQRALQDNSPLHF. The CDR3 DNA follows: TGCGCCAGCAGCCAAGGACAAAGGGCCCTCCAAGATAATTCACCCCTCCACTTT.

In this sample, this clonotype turned up a few times. V and J are TRBV4-3 and TRBJ2-3; 7 positions agree with TRBD1. The ends lost 4 bases at V and 2 bases at J; junction bases unmatched: 6. This CDR3 contains 15 residues. Germline CDR1 LGHNA, CDR2 YSLEER. CDR3 nucleotide sequence: TGCGCCAGCAGCCGGGGACAGAGTAACACAGATACGCAGTATTTT. This encodes CASSRGQSNTDTQYF.

V and J are TRBV28 and TRBJ2-7, with 11 bases fitting TRBD2. This CDR3 has 15 residues. Germline-derived CDR1 and CDR2 are MDHEN and SYDVKM. J gave up 2 bases and V 4 bases, and 4 bases lay outside the gene matches. The CDR3 DNA follows: TGTGCCAGCAGTTCCAGACTAGCGGGACCCTACGAGCAGTACGTC. This translates into CASSSRLAGPYEQYV.

The V gene is TRBV10-3, the J gene TRBJ2-7; 12 nucleotides line up with TRBD1. CDR1 ENHRY and CDR2 SYGVKD come from the germline V gene. Germline trimming cut 6 bases from V and 5 bases from J; bases unmatched to any gene: 11. This CDR3 is 16 amino acids long. The CDR3 loop is CAISPGQGAFGNEQYF. In DNA, the CDR3 is TGTGCCATCAGCCCGGGACAGGGGGCATTCGGCAACGAGCAGTACTTC.

The rearrangement links TRBV7-6 to TRBJ2-5; TRBD2 matches at 7 bases. CDR1 is SGHVS and CDR2 is FNYEAQ in the germline V gene. This CDR3 contains 19 residues. Losses at the gene ends were 5 bases for V and 5 bases for J; bases not matched to a gene: 23. DNA for the CDR3: TGTGCCAGCAGCCCACCCCGGACTAGTTTTGGCCCCGCCAGCGAGACCCAGTACTTC. Translating gives CASSPPRTSFGPASETQYF.

This chain links TRBV4-2 with TRBJ1-5, with D perhaps TRBD1 (5 bases). V was trimmed by 4 bases and J by 0 bases, leaving 10 bases between them. Germline CDR1 LGHNA, CDR2 YNFKEQ. The CDR3 runs 15 residues. The CDR3 protein is CASSRDFYSNQPQHF. Here the CDR3 DNA reads TGTGCCAGCAGCCGGGACTTTTATAGCAATCAGCCCCAGCATTTT.

Many counts were recorded for this clonotype. The chain joins TRBV24-1 to TRBJ2-3; the D is unclear. CDR3 length equals 16 residues. Germline values: CDR1 KGHDR, CDR2 SFDVKD. The V end lost 1 base, the J end lost 0 bases, and 10 bases lay between the germline ends. CDR3 DNA sequence: TGTGCCACCAGTGATTTTGGCGCATTTAGCACAGATACGCAGTATTTT. Protein product: CATSDFGAFSTDTQYF.